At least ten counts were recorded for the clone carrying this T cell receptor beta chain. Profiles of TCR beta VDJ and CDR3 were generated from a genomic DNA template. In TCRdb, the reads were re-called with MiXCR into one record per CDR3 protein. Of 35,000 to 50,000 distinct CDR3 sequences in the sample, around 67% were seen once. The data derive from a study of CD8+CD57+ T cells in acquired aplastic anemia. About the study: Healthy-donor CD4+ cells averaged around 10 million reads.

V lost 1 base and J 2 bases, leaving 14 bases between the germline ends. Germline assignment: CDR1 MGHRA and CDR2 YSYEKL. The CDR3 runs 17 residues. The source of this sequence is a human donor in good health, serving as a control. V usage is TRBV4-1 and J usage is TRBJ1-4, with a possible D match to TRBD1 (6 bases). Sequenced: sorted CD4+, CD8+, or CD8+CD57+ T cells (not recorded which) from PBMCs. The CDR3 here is CASSQGRGAMTNEKLFF. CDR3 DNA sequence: TGCGCCAGCAGCCAAGGCAGGGGAGCAATGACTAATGAAAAACTGTTTTTT.